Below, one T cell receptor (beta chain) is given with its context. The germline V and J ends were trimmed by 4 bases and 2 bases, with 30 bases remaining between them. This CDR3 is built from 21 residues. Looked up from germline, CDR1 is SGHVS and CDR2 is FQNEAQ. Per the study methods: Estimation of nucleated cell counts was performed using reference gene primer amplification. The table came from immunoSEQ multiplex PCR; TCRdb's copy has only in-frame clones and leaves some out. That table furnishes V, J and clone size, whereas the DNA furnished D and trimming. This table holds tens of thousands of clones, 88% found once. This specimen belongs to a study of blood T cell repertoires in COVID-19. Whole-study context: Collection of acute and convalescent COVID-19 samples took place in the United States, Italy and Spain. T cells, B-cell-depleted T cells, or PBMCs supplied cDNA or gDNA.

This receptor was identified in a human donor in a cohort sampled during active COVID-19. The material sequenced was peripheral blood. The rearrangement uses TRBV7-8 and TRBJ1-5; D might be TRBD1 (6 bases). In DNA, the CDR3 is TGTGCCAGCAGCTCGATGGGCGTAGGTCGACGGGACATTGTGGGCAATCAGCCCCAGCATTTT. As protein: CASSSMGVGRRDIVGNQPQHF. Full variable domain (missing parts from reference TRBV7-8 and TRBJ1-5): GAGVSQSPRYKVAKRGQDVALRCDPISGHVSLFWYQQALGQGPEFLTYFQNEAQLDKSGLPSDRFFAERPEGSVSTLKIQRTQQEDSAVYLCASSSMGVGRRDIVGNQPQHFGDGTRLSIL.